This T cell receptor (beta chain) was sequenced in a study of radiation and T cells in renal cell carcinoma. Study at large: Nephrectomy followed 15 Gy stereotactic body radiation by 4 weeks.

A single count supports this clone. No antigen is known for it. Time point defined: baseline pretreatment blood. Treatment of the sample: 15 Gy SBRT to primary tumor, nephrectomy 4 weeks later. The V end was cut by 6 bases, the J end by 5 bases, with 13 bases between. CDR1 is MDHEN and CDR2 is SYDVKM in the germline V gene. The CDR3 length is 13 residues. Study-wide findings and caveats: From baseline, blood top tumor clonotypes peaked at 2 weeks post-radiation.

Clones were sequenced by immunoSEQ multiplex PCR, and TCRdb holds only the in-frame ones, with some missing. The repertoire holds 100,000 or so clones, with 86% as singletons. The sample consisted of blood, taken from a patient whose treatment included radiotherapy and nephrectomy. This TCR was recovered from a man aged 45 to 65 with renal cell carcinoma. V usage is TRBV28 and J usage is TRBJ1-2, with D possibly TRBD1 on 6 matching bases. CDR3: CASRATGRYGYTF. As DNA, the CDR3 is TGTGCCAGCAGAGCAACAGGGAGGTATGGCTACACCTTC.